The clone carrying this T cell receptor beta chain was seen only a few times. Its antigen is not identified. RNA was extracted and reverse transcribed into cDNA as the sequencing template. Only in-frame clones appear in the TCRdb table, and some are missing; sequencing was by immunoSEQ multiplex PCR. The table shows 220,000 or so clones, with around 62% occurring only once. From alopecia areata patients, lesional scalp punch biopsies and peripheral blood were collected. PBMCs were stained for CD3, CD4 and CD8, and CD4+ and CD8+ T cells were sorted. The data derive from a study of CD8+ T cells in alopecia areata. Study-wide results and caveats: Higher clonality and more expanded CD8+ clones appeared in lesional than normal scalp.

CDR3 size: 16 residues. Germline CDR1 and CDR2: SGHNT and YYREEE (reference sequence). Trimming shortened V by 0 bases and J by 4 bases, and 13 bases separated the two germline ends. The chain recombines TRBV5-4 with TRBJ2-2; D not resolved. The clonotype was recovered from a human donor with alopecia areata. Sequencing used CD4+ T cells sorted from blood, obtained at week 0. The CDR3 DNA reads TGTGCCAGCAGCTTGGCCAGTGGATTCGCCACCGGGGAGCTGTTTTTT. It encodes CASSLASGFATGELFF.